Below, one TCR beta chain is given with its context. This entry comes from a study of breast tumors, draining lymph nodes, adjacent tissues. TCRdb re-derived calls from the multiplex PCR reads in MiXCR, one entry per CDR3 protein. The sample holds roughly 130,000 distinct CDR3 sequences; about 20% are singletons and the top ten take over 3%. Germline CDR1 and CDR2: KGHSH and LQKENI. The V and J ends lost 5 bases and 4 bases respectively, with 15 bases between them. This CDR3 contains 16 residues. Axillary draining lymph nodes of breast cancer patients supplied the node samples. The receptor was derived from a female donor with breast cancer. Some clones in this sample may be carry-over from other donors' samples. Sequencing was done on a sample of axillary lymph node tissue. V is TRBV18 and J is TRBJ2-6, with D hard to call. The CDR3 nucleotides read TGTGCCAGCTCATTTTCCCTCGGGCCCGGGGCCAACGTCCTGACTTTC. It codes for CASSFSLGPGANVLTF.